This T cell receptor (gamma chain) comes out of a study of γδ T cells in repeated Plasmodium falciparum infection. Findings of the study overall: Malian donors came from one small rural village, predominantly one ethnic group.

This clone was seen many times. Its matching antigen is unknown. Compared with germline, one end of the junction differs, possibly owing to a read error. Flow sorting of PBMC yielded separate Vgamma9/Vdelta2+ and Vdelta2-negative gammadelta T cell populations for bulk repertoire analysis. The CDR3 extends over 12 amino acids. In germline, CDR1 is VINAFY, CDR2 YDVSNSKD. Each sorted gammadelta sample had TRG and TRD chains sequenced. TCRdb re-called the multiplex PCR reads with CATT. The data hold more than 20,000 gamma-chain clones, with 3% observed a single time. The TCR originated in a pool of human donors (malaria-infected and uninfected, not separated). This chain uses TRGV5 with TRGJ1 or TRGJ2. Sequencing was carried out using gamma-delta T cells from blood. In DNA, the CDR3 is TGTGCCACATGGGACCGACGGTATAAGAAACTCTTT. Encoded protein: CATWDRRYKKLF.